Listed below are T cell receptor beta chains from one sample, sequenced in a study of blood T cells in healthy people across ages. TCRdb ran MiXCR on the 5' RACE reads and lists one entry per CDR3 protein. The table shows approximately 780,000 distinct CDR3 sequences, with roughly 25% occurring only once. These records were also assigned to another study, of T cells of mothers and their children.

Material: blood. The source of these receptors is a boy younger than 18 in good health. CDR3s include the opening cysteine and the closing phenylalanine or tryptophan. The D gene is left open where the match is weak. Not all rows give a size; the values are once, few, many and, for expanded clones, a class.

J gene: TRBJ2-3
D gene: TRBD1
V gene: TRBV7-3
clone size: -
CDR3 protein: CASSRLQGGADTQYF
CDR3 DNA: TGTGCCAGCAGCCGACTACAGGGGGGCGCAGATACGCAGTATTTT

J gene: TRBJ1-5
D gene: -
V gene: TRBV20-1
clone size: -
CDR3 protein: CSAGQWGEPQHF
CDR3 DNA: TGCAGTGCCGGCCAATGGGGTGAGCCCCAGCATTTT

J gene: TRBJ1-3
D gene: -
V gene: TRBV12-3/TRBV12-4
clone size: -
CDR3 protein: CASSAVGSGNTIYF
CDR3 DNA: TGTGCCAGCAGTGCTGTGGGGTCTGGAAACACCATATATTTT

J gene: TRBJ2-5
D gene: -
V gene: TRBV10-3
clone size: -
CDR3 protein: CAISVRHQETQYF
CDR3 DNA: TGTGCCATCAGTGTTCGTCACCAAGAGACCCAGTACTTC

J gene: TRBJ1-4
D gene: -
V gene: TRBV6-5
clone size: -
CDR3 protein: CASSPWGRVNEKLFF
CDR3 DNA: TGTGCCAGCAGTCCCTGGGGGAGAGTTAATGAAAAACTGTTTTTT

J gene: TRBJ2-3
D gene: -
V gene: TRBV7-2
clone size: -
CDR3 protein: CASSFASPPSTDTQYF
CDR3 DNA: TGTGCCAGCAGCTTCGCTAGTCCCCCTTCCACAGATACGCAGTATTTT

J gene: TRBJ2-7
D gene: TRBD2
V gene: TRBV12-5
clone size: -
CDR3 protein: CASGLVSGTLFYEQYF
CDR3 DNA: TGTGCTAGTGGTTTGGTAAGCGGGACTCTCTTCTACGAGCAGTACTTC

J gene: TRBJ1-5
D gene: TRBD1
V gene: TRBV20-1
clone size: few
CDR3 protein: CSAAEGALSQPQHF
CDR3 DNA: TGCAGTGCCGCAGAGGGGGCGCTGAGTCAGCCCCAGCATTTT

J gene: TRBJ1-3
D gene: -
V gene: TRBV5-5
clone size: -
CDR3 protein: CASSGGRGTGNTIYF
CDR3 DNA: TGTGCCAGCAGCGGAGGGAGGGGAACTGGAAACACCATATATTTT

J gene: TRBJ2-3
D gene: -
V gene: TRBV12-3/TRBV12-4
clone size: -
CDR3 protein: CASRAYGGDTDTQYF
CDR3 DNA: TGTGCCAGCAGGGCGTACGGGGGAGACACAGATACGCAGTATTTT

J gene: TRBJ1-6
D gene: -
V gene: TRBV20-1
clone size: -
CDR3 protein: CSARDTYNSPLHF
CDR3 DNA: TGCAGTGCTAGAGACACGTATAATTCACCCCTCCACTTT

J gene: TRBJ1-6
D gene: -
V gene: TRBV29-1
clone size: few
CDR3 protein: CSALSGLDQPLHF
CDR3 DNA: TGCAGCGCCTTATCGGGTTTAGATCAGCCCCTCCACTTT

J gene: TRBJ1-4
D gene: TRBD1
V gene: TRBV6-8
clone size: -
CDR3 protein: CASRAGTALGEKLFF
CDR3 DNA: TGTGCCAGCAGGGCCGGGACAGCCTTGGGTGAAAAACTGTTTTTT

J gene: TRBJ2-7
D gene: -
V gene: TRBV10-1
clone size: few
CDR3 protein: CASSESGGIGQYF
CDR3 DNA: TGCGCCAGCAGTGAGTCGGGCGGAATCGGGCAGTACTTC

J gene: TRBJ1-1
D gene: -
V gene: TRBV6-2/TRBV6-3
clone size: -
CDR3 protein: CASSRGQMVYTEAFF
CDR3 DNA: TGTGCCAGCAGCAGAGGACAGATGGTGTACACTGAAGCTTTCTTT

J gene: TRBJ2-1
D gene: TRBD1
V gene: TRBV5-1
clone size: -
CDR3 protein: CASFHGNQDRANEQFF
CDR3 DNA: TGCGCCAGCTTTCATGGCAATCAGGACAGGGCCAATGAGCAGTTCTTC

J gene: TRBJ1-2
D gene: -
V gene: TRBV13
clone size: few
CDR3 protein: CASSWGGAGYTF
CDR3 DNA: TGTGCCAGCAGCTGGGGAGGGGCCGGCTACACCTTC

J gene: TRBJ2-3
D gene: TRBD2
V gene: TRBV2
clone size: -
CDR3 protein: CASRRGGSTDTQYF
CDR3 DNA: TGTGCCAGCAGGCGCGGGGGGTCCACAGATACGCAGTATTTT

J gene: TRBJ2-7
D gene: -
V gene: TRBV10-3
clone size: -
CDR3 protein: CAIKSGSYEQYF
CDR3 DNA: TGTGCCATCAAGAGCGGGTCCTACGAGCAGTACTTC

J gene: TRBJ1-3
D gene: -
V gene: TRBV7-2
clone size: -
CDR3 protein: CASSLGGLRGDTIYF
CDR3 DNA: TGTGCCAGCAGCTTAGGCGGATTGAGGGGGGACACCATATATTTT

J gene: TRBJ1-2
D gene: -
V gene: TRBV6-5
clone size: -
CDR3 protein: CASWFNYGYTF
CDR3 DNA: TGTGCCAGCTGGTTTAACTATGGCTACACCTTC

J gene: TRBJ2-1
D gene: TRBD2
V gene: TRBV10-3
clone size: few
CDR3 protein: CAIGASGNEQFF
CDR3 DNA: TGTGCCATCGGTGCTAGCGGCAATGAGCAGTTCTTC

J gene: TRBJ1-2
D gene: -
V gene: TRBV6-5
clone size: few
CDR3 protein: CASSTQGNPNYGYTF
CDR3 DNA: TGTGCCAGCAGTACTCAGGGGAACCCTAACTATGGCTACACCTTC

J gene: TRBJ2-1
D gene: -
V gene: TRBV24-1
clone size: -
CDR3 protein: CAATGGYNEQFF
CDR3 DNA: TGTGCCGCGACAGGTGGCTACAATGAGCAGTTCTTC

J gene: TRBJ1-4
D gene: -
V gene: TRBV6-6
clone size: -
CDR3 protein: CASRPGGSDEKLFF
CDR3 DNA: TGTGCCAGCAGACCCGGCGGTAGTGATGAAAAACTGTTTTTT

J gene: TRBJ1-2
D gene: -
V gene: TRBV5-1
clone size: -
CDR3 protein: CASSLEYPGANYGYTF
CDR3 DNA: TGCGCCAGCAGCTTGGAATATCCAGGAGCCAACTATGGCTACACCTTC

J gene: TRBJ2-1
D gene: TRBD1
V gene: TRBV14
clone size: few
CDR3 protein: CASSQAGGAAYNEQFF
CDR3 DNA: TGTGCCAGCAGCCAGGCAGGGGGCGCCGCCTACAATGAGCAGTTCTTC

J gene: TRBJ2-2
D gene: -
V gene: TRBV30
clone size: -
CDR3 protein: CAWSPRTISGELFF
CDR3 DNA: TGTGCCTGGAGTCCCCGGACTATTTCCGGGGAGCTGTTTTTT

J gene: TRBJ2-3
D gene: TRBD2
V gene: TRBV6-1
clone size: once
CDR3 protein: CASTLAGTGDTQYF
CDR3 DNA: TGTGCCAGCACTCTAGCGGGGACGGGGGATACGCAGTATTTT

J gene: TRBJ2-1
D gene: -
V gene: TRBV12-3/TRBV12-4
clone size: few
CDR3 protein: CASSTYREGEQFF
CDR3 DNA: TGTGCCAGCAGTACCTACAGGGAAGGTGAGCAGTTCTTC

J gene: TRBJ1-6
D gene: TRBD1
V gene: TRBV7-9
clone size: -
CDR3 protein: CASRLDRVNSPLHF
CDR3 DNA: TGTGCCAGCAGATTAGACAGGGTGAACTCACCCCTCCACTTT

J gene: TRBJ2-7
D gene: TRBD2
V gene: TRBV2
clone size: -
CDR3 protein: CASKTSGFYEQYF
CDR3 DNA: TGTGCCAGCAAGACTAGCGGGTTCTACGAGCAGTACTTC

J gene: TRBJ2-1
D gene: -
V gene: TRBV12-3/TRBV12-4
clone size: -
CDR3 protein: CASRPGSGEYNEQFF
CDR3 DNA: TGTGCCAGCAGGCCGGGGTCTGGAGAGTACAATGAGCAGTTCTTC

J gene: TRBJ1-5
D gene: TRBD1
V gene: TRBV12-3/TRBV12-4
clone size: few
CDR3 protein: CASSTHRGSNQPQHF
CDR3 DNA: TGTGCCAGCAGTACCCACAGGGGTAGCAATCAGCCCCAGCATTTT

J gene: TRBJ2-3
D gene: TRBD2
V gene: TRBV6-1
clone size: -
CDR3 protein: CASSIFKRGGLTDTQYF
CDR3 DNA: TGTGCCAGCAGTATTTTTAAGCGGGGGGGCTTGACAGATACGCAGTATTTT

J gene: TRBJ2-2
D gene: -
V gene: TRBV3-1
clone size: few
CDR3 protein: CASSHATGELFF
CDR3 DNA: TGTGCCAGCAGCCACGCTACCGGGGAGCTGTTTTTT

J gene: TRBJ1-4
D gene: -
V gene: TRBV29-1
clone size: few
CDR3 protein: CSVEGQGEKLFF
CDR3 DNA: TGCAGCGTTGAGGGGCAGGGTGAAAAACTGTTTTTT

J gene: TRBJ2-3
D gene: TRBD2
V gene: TRBV28
clone size: -
CDR3 protein: CASRAGLRTDTQYF
CDR3 DNA: TGTGCCAGCAGGGCGGGACTACGCACAGATACGCAGTATTTT

J gene: TRBJ2-1
D gene: -
V gene: TRBV12-3/TRBV12-4
clone size: -
CDR3 protein: CASSLRGLASYNEQFF
CDR3 DNA: TGTGCCAGCAGTTTACGGGGGCTCGCCTCCTACAATGAGCAGTTCTTC

J gene: TRBJ1-2
D gene: -
V gene: TRBV29-1
clone size: few
CDR3 protein: CSVEYGTYGYTF
CDR3 DNA: TGCAGCGTCGAGTACGGGACTTATGGCTACACCTTC

J gene: TRBJ2-5
D gene: -
V gene: TRBV10-3
clone size: few
CDR3 protein: CAISDRAETQYF
CDR3 DNA: TGTGCCATCAGTGACAGGGCCGAGACCCAGTACTTC

J gene: TRBJ2-1
D gene: TRBD1
V gene: TRBV11-2
clone size: few
CDR3 protein: CASSPLTGVAYNEQFF
CDR3 DNA: TGTGCCAGCAGCCCCCTGACAGGGGTAGCCTACAATGAGCAGTTCTTC

J gene: TRBJ2-2
D gene: -
V gene: TRBV20-1
clone size: -
CDR3 protein: CSARARFTGELFF
CDR3 DNA: TGCAGTGCTAGGGCCAGGTTCACCGGGGAGCTGTTTTTT

J gene: TRBJ2-5
D gene: TRBD2
V gene: TRBV20-1
clone size: -
CDR3 protein: CSARTSIPQTQYF
CDR3 DNA: TGCAGTGCGAGGACTAGTATTCCTCAGACCCAGTACTTC

J gene: TRBJ1-4
D gene: -
V gene: TRBV5-1
clone size: few
CDR3 protein: CASRSNTATNEKLFF
CDR3 DNA: TGCGCCAGCAGATCGAACACCGCAACTAATGAAAAACTGTTTTTT

J gene: TRBJ1-2
D gene: -
V gene: TRBV10-1
clone size: -
CDR3 protein: CASSESAIPGRYTF
CDR3 DNA: TGCGCCAGCAGTGAGTCCGCTATACCGGGTCGCTACACCTTC

J gene: TRBJ1-4
D gene: TRBD1
V gene: TRBV20-1
clone size: once
CDR3 protein: CSARGQGTGREKLFF
CDR3 DNA: TGCAGTGCTAGAGGACAGGGCACGGGGCGAGAAAAACTGTTTTTT

J gene: TRBJ1-5
D gene: TRBD1
V gene: TRBV10-3
clone size: few
CDR3 protein: CATIATGLGQPQHF
CDR3 DNA: TGTGCCACCATCGCGACAGGGTTGGGACAGCCCCAGCATTTT

J gene: TRBJ2-5
D gene: TRBD1
V gene: TRBV7-9
clone size: -
CDR3 protein: CASSPPGTGKETQYF
CDR3 DNA: TGTGCCAGCAGCCCCCCGGGGACAGGAAAAGAGACCCAGTACTTC